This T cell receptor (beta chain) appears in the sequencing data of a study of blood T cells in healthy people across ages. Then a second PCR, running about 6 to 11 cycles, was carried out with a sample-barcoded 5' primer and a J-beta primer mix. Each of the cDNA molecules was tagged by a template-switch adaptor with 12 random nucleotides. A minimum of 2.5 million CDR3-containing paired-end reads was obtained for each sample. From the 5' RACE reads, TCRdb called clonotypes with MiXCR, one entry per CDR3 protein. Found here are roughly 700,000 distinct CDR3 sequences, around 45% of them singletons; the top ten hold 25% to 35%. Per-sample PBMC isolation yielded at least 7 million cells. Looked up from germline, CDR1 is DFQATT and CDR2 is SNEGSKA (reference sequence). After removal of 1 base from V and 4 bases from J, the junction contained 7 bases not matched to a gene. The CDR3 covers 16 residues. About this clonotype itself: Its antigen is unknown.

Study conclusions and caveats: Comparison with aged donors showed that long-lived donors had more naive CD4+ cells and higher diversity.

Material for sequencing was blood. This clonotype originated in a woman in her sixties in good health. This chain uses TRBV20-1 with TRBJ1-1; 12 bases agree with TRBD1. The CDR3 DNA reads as TGCAGTGCTAGAGGGGACAGGGGGCGCCGGAGCACTGAAGCTTTCTTT. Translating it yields CSARGDRGRRSTEAFF.